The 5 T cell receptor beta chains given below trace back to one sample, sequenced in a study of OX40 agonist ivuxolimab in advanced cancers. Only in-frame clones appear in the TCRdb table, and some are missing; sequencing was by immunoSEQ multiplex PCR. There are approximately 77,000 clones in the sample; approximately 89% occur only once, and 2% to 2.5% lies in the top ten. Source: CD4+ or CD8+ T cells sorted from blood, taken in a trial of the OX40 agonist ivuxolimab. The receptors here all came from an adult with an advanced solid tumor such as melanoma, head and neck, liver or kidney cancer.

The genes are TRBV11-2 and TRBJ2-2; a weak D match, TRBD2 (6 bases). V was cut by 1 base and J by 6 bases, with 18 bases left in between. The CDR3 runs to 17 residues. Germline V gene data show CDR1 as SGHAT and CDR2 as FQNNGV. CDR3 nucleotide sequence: TGTGCCAGCAGCTTAGTCGGTTTAGGAGGGCTGGCCGGGGAGCTGTTTTTT. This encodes CASSLVGLGGLAGELFF.

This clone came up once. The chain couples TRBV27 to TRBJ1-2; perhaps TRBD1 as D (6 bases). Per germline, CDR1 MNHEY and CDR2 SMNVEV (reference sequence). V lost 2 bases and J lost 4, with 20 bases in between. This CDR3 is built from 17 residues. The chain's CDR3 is CASSLRKIQGRSYGYTF. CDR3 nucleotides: TGTGCCAGCAGTTTAAGGAAAATACAGGGAAGGAGCTATGGCTACACCTTC.

CDR3: CASSPDMYDEQFF. The CDR3 region has the DNA TGTGCCAGCTCACCGGACATGTACGATGAGCAGTTCTTC. This rearrangement joins TRBV18 to TRBJ2-1, with D perhaps matching TRBD1 (5 bases). Per germline, CDR1 KGHSH and CDR2 LQKENI. This CDR3 is 13 amino acids long. V was trimmed by 3 bases and J by 8 bases, leaving 11 bases between them.

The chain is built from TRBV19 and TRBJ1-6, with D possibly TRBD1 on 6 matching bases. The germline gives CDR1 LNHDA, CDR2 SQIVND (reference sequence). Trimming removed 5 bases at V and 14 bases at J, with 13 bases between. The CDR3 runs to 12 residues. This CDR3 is CASSGGGMALHF. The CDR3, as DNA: TGTGCCAGTAGTGGGGGGGGCATGGCCCTCCACTTT. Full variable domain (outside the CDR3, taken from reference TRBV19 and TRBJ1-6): DGGITQSPKYLFRKEGQNVTLSCEQNLNHDAMYWYRQDPGQGLRLIYYSQIVNDFQKGDIAEGYSVSREKKESFPLTVTSAQKNPTAFYLCASSGGGMALHFGNGTRLTVT.

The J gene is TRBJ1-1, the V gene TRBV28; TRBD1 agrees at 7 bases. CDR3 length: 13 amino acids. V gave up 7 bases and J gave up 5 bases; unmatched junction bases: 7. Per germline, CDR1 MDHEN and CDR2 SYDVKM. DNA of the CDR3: TGTGCCAGCACCTCGACAGGGAGGACTGAAGCTTTCTTT. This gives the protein CASTSTGRTEAFF.